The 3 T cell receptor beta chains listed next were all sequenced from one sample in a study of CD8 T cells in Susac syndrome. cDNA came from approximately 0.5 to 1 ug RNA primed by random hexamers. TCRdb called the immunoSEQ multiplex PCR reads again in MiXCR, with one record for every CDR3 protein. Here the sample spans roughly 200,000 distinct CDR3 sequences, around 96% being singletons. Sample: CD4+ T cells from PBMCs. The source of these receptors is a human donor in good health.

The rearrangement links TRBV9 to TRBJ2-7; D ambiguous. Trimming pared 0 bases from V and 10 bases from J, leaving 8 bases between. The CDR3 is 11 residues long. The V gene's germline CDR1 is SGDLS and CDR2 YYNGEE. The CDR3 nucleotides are TGTGCCAGCAGCGTAGGGGCGGAACAGTACTTC. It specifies CASSVGAEQYF.

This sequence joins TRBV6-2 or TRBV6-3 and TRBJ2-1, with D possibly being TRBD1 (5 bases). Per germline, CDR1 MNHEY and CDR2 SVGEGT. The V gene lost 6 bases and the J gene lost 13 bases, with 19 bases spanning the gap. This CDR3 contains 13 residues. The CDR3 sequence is CASSPTGPRGQFF. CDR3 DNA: TGTGCCAGCAGCCCCACAGGCCCTAGGGGACAGTTCTTC.

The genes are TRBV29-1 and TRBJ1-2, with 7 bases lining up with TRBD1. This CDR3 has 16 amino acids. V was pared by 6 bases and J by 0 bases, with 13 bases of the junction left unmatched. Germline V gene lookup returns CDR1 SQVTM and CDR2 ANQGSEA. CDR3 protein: CSVTRTRGPTNYGYTF. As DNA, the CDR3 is TGCAGCGTCACACGGACGAGGGGGCCAACTAACTATGGCTACACCTTC.